The next 7 T cell receptor beta chains were all read from a single sample in a study of cytotoxic CD8 clonotypes in ibrutinib-treated CLL. Profiling relied on immunoSEQ multiplex PCR, and the TCRdb table lists in-frame clones only, not all of them. The top ten hold roughly 7.2% of the sample, which has more than 110,000 clones, approximately 80% seen once. The sample consisted of PBMCs, taken after 36 months of ibrutinib treatment. The receptors come from a human donor with chronic lymphocytic leukemia.

This clone was observed a few times. V gene TRBV4-1 combines with J gene TRBJ2-7; possibly TRBD2 for D (5 bases). Germline CDR1 reads MGHRA; CDR2 reads YSYEKL. Trimming stripped 0 bases from V and 0 bases from J, with 12 bases between. The CDR3 is made up of 16 amino acids. The CDR3 here is CASSQERARSSYEQYF. In DNA, the CDR3 is TGCGCCAGCAGCCAAGAGAGGGCCAGAAGCTCCTACGAGCAGTACTTC.

J is TRBJ1-6 and V is TRBV2, with D possibly matching TRBD1 (5 bases). The CDR3 consists of 16 residues. Germline CDR1 SNHLY, CDR2 FYNNEI. The V end lost 6 bases, the J end lost 5 bases, and 17 bases lay between the germline ends. CDR3 protein: CASSHRDGRNNSPLHF. DNA of the CDR3: TGTGCCAGCAGCCACCGGGACGGCCGGAATAATTCACCCCTCCACTTT. Full variable domain (rest looked up from reference TRBV2 and TRBJ1-6): EPEVTQTPSHQVTQMGQEVILRCVPISNHLYFYWYRQILGQKVEFLVSFYNNEISEKSEIFDDQFSVERPDGSNFTLKIRSTKLEDSAMYFCASSHRDGRNNSPLHFGNGTRLTVT.

This rearrangement joins TRBV4-1 to TRBJ2-5; no clear D. CDR3 length equals 14 residues. The germline gives CDR1 MGHRA, CDR2 YSYEKL. V was clipped by 4 bases and J by 5 bases, with 14 bases between them. The CDR3 nucleotides read TGCGCCAGCAGCCCTCGACCCACCTTCGAGACCCAGTACTTC. Translation: CASSPRPTFETQYF.

The chain combines TRBV2 with TRBJ2-1, with 7 bases aligning to TRBD1. CDR1 SNHLY and CDR2 FYNNEI come from the germline V gene. V shed 5 bases and J 2 bases; nucleotides not matched to a gene: 3. The length of the CDR3 is 14 residues. CDR3 protein: CASSPGTAYNEQFF. The CDR3 DNA follows: TGTGCCAGCAGTCCCGGGACAGCCTACAATGAGCAGTTCTTC.

V gene TRBV5-1 combines with J gene TRBJ2-6, with TRBD1 matching over 10 bases. The germline V gene has CDR1 SGHRS and CDR2 YFSETQ. This CDR3 spans 19 amino acids. The ends lost 1 base at V and 0 bases at J; junction bases unmatched: 7. The CDR3 region is CASSLRPTGGSSGANVLTF. DNA for the CDR3: TGCGCCAGCAGCTTGCGCCCGACAGGGGGCAGCTCTGGGGCCAACGTCCTGACTTTC.

The chain employs TRBV29-1 and TRBJ1-3, with a possible D match to TRBD1 (6 bases). With 3 bases removed from V and 3 bases from J, the gap between germline ends came to 15 bases. The germline V gene encodes CDR1 SQVTM and CDR2 ANQGSEA. The CDR3 has 15 amino acids. The CDR3 sequence: CSVDPGGGLGNTIYF. In DNA form, the CDR3 reads TGCAGCGTTGACCCGGGCGGGGGGCTTGGAAACACCATATATTTT.

The chain uses TRBV30 and TRBJ2-7; TRBD1 agrees at 8 bases. Germline trimming cut 3 bases from V and 4 bases from J; bases unmatched to any gene: 14. The CDR3 is made up of 16 amino acids. CDR1 and CDR2 from the germline V gene are GTSNPN and SVGIG (reference sequence). The DNA of the CDR3 is TGTGCCTGGAGGCGTCCCAGGGGGCCGGTCCTTTACGAGCAGTACTTC. Translation: CAWRRPRGPVLYEQYF.